The T cell receptor (beta chain) described here comes from a study of OX40 agonist ivuxolimab in advanced cancers. Turning to the overall study: Ivuxolimab, which targeted the costimulatory receptor OX40 (CD134), was an agonistic, fully human IgG2 monoclonal antibody. Intravenous ivuxolimab was administered to patients every 2 weeks at six dose levels: 0.01, 0.1, 0.3, 1.5, 3 and 10 mg/kg. The monotherapy dose-escalation portion (N of about 50 patients) of the phase I ivuxolimab trial is reported in the paper. The dose-escalation cohort was about 83% male with a mean age of about 54 years, ranging from about 20 to 80. Patients were allowed to have had prior anti-PD-1, anti-PD-L1 or anti-CTLA-4 therapy, and around 37% of the dose-escalation patients had previously received checkpoint inhibitors. Of the approximately 50 patients in dose escalation, about 20 had hepatocellular carcinoma, about 15 had melanoma, 9 had renal cell carcinoma and 9 had head and neck cancer. The point of sequencing TCRbeta in the periphery was to test whether ivuxolimab changed TCR sequence diversity and drove clonal T-cell expansion. Three dose-escalation patients achieved partial responses, one with hepatocellular carcinoma and two with cutaneous melanoma. Overall results and qualifications from the work: Which antigens the clonally expanded peripheral T cells were specific for was not determined. Low levels of normalized T-cell clonal expansion were also seen in some patients who did not respond. In the 0.1-3.0 mg/kg groups, partial responders had among the lowest normalized peripheral clonal expansion, particularly in CD8+ T cells. On average, CD8+ T cells showed more expanded clones than CD4+ T cells after ivuxolimab. At doses from 0.1 to 3.0 mg/kg, clonal expansion was seen in both CD4+ and CD8+ blood T cells between baseline and week 6.

The germline V gene (reference sequence) yields SEHNR for CDR1 and FQNEAQ for CDR2. V is shortened by 4 bases, J by 2 bases, and the region joining them spans 13 bases. Counted from cysteine to phenylalanine, this CDR3 has 15 amino acids. The kept DNA is CDR3 alone, 45 bases in frame from the first base. The trial excluded patients who had a history of autoimmune disease or who were on systemic immunosuppression. In every dose cohort, peripheral blood was drawn for TCR sequencing at baseline, cycle 4 day 1, and cycle 7 day 1. Samples were obtained from an open-label, multicenter, first-in-human phase I dose-escalation trial of ivuxolimab. The trial enrolled adults with locally advanced or metastatic head and neck squamous cell, hepatocellular, melanoma or renal cell carcinoma. Before TCR sequencing, CD4+ and CD8+ T cells were separately sorted from peripheral blood. Genomic DNA was extracted from sorted cells for sequencing of the TCRbeta CDR3 region. The immunoSEQ Assay was used to sequence the TCRbeta CDR3 regions. The table comes from immuneACCESS by way of TCRdb, which keeps in-frame sequences with V and J called. Part of the clones is missing from these tables; in studies checked, under half for an unresolved V gene and the rest for unknown reasons. A total of some 51,000 clones appear in this sample, 86% of them only once. The top ten clones comprise around 15% of the sample.

A note on this clone: The clone's antigen remains unknown. Base qualities are missing; no much larger clone stands one base away.

This clonotype was obtained from an adult with an advanced solid tumor such as melanoma, head and neck, liver or kidney cancer. The sequencing used CD4+ or CD8+ T cells sorted from blood, collected in a trial of the OX40 agonist ivuxolimab. This sequence uses TRBV7-9 and TRBJ2-3, with TRBD1 perhaps the D gene, on 6 matching bases. The CDR3 corresponds to CASSWDNGPTDTQYF. The base sequence is TGTGCCAGCAGCTGGGACAACGGACCCACAGATACGCAGTATTTT.